The clone carrying this TCR beta chain was seen a handful of times. The antigen is undetermined. Preparing the TCRbeta library involved the use of unique molecular identifiers. One entry per CDR3 protein results from TCRdb running MiXCR on the PCR reads. Of about 830,000 distinct CDR3 sequences listed, around 15% are singletons. Trimming pared 4 bases from V and 2 bases from J, leaving 9 bases between. CDR1 and CDR2 (germline): MNHEY, SVGAGI. CDR3 size: 14 residues. These data originate in a study of T-cell reconstitution after alpha-beta-depleted transplantation in children. General study points: Newly made T cells mostly supplied T-cell counts and diversity one year after transplant. Reports say that about two months after transplant, the alpha-beta T cells came out of several hundred graft clones that had expanded. In some patients, recipient T cells and intrathymic progenitors surviving conditioning explained high day-60 diversity.

This TCR was sampled from a male patient under 18 who had a stem cell transplant for acute lymphoblastic leukemia, so the T cells may come from the graft donor. This sample comprised PBMCs, mostly from graft donor cells, obtained 360 days after TCRalphabeta/CD19-depleted stem cell transplant. The chain combines TRBV6-5 with TRBJ2-1, with TRBD2 as a possible D gene (6 bases). The CDR3 loop reads CASSFRLAYNEQFF. The CDR3 bases are TGTGCCAGCAGTTTTCGACTAGCCTACAATGAGCAGTTCTTC.